The next 16 T cell receptor beta chains were all read from a single sample in a study of cytomegalovirus exposure and HLA in healthy donors. PCR primers comprised 60 Vbeta and 13 Jbeta primers. The table came from immunoSEQ multiplex PCR; TCRdb's copy has only in-frame clones and leaves some out. In the table there are 190,000 or so clones, over 80% of which are singletons. The sample was PBMCs. The receptors come from a man aged 50-59 years in good health and CMV-seronegative.

This clone was detected only once. The CDR3 sequence: CASSLEIQGAGGYTF. DNA for the CDR3: TGTGCCAGCAGCTTGGAGATACAGGGGGCCGGGGGCTACACCTTC. V is TRBV5-6 and J is TRBJ1-2, with 9 bases aligning to TRBD1. The CDR3 is 15 amino acids. Germline V gene data show CDR1 as SGHDT and CDR2 as YYEEEE. V shed 0 bases, J shed 8 bases, and the junction held 8 bases outside the gene matches.

This clone appeared a single time. This sequence joins TRBV5-6 and TRBJ2-4; TRBD2 aligns across 7 bases. The CDR3 contains 15 residues. Germline CDR1 SGHDT, CDR2 YYEEEE. With 5 bases clipped from V and 7 bases from J, the junction kept 12 bases outside the gene matches. This CDR3 reads CASRYRGVLENIQYF. The CDR3, as DNA: TGTGCCAGCAGATACCGGGGGGTCCTCGAGAACATTCAGTACTTC.

The chain uses TRBV7-2 and TRBJ2-1; D unresolved. In germline, CDR1 is SGHTA, CDR2 FQGNSA. Trimming took 5 bases from V and 4 from J, leaving 15 bases between them. The CDR3 has 15 residues. In DNA, the CDR3 is TGTGCCAGCAGCCCGTACCGAGGAGTATACAATGAGCAGTTCTTC. Its protein is CASSPYRGVYNEQFF. The whole variable domain, filled in from reference TRBV7-2 and TRBJ2-1, reads GAGVSQSPSNKVTEKGKDVELRCDPISGHTALYWYRQSLGQGLEFLIYFQGNSAPDKSGLPSDRFSAERTGGSVSTLTIQRTQQEDSAVYLCASSPYRGVYNEQFFGPGTRLTVL.

This sequence joins TRBV7-6 and TRBJ1-4; 7 bases line up with TRBD1. J gave up 0 bases and V 1 base, and 14 bases lay outside the gene matches. The CDR3 length is 20 residues. The germline V gene encodes CDR1 SGHVS and CDR2 FNYEAQ. In DNA form, the CDR3 reads TGTGCCAGCAGCTTAGTTGTCAGGGACAGACTTTCTGCAACTAATGAAAAACTGTTTTTT. As protein: CASSLVVRDRLSATNEKLFF. The full variable domain, rest sourced from reference TRBV7-6 and TRBJ1-4, is GAGVSQSPRYKVTKRGQDVALRCDPISGHVSLYWYRQALGQGPEFLTYFNYEAQQDKSGLPNDRFSAERPEGSISTLTIQRTEQRDSAMYRCASSLVVRDRLSATNEKLFFGSGTQLSVL.

This clone was detected ten times or more. This chain uses TRBV6-1 with TRBJ2-7; 12 bases align to TRBD2. Germline V lookup: CDR1 MNHNS, CDR2 SASEGT. The CDR3 totals 13 residues. V lost 10 bases to trimming and J lost 6 bases; unmatched junction nucleotides: 7. The CDR3 here is CATSGRAVGEQYF. CDR3 DNA: TGTGCCACTAGCGGGAGGGCCGTTGGCGAGCAGTACTTC.

This clone has just one count. The chain couples TRBV30 to TRBJ2-7; TRBD1 matches 9 bases. Germline lookup yields CDR1 GTSNPN and CDR2 SVGIG (reference sequence). Trimming took 7 bases from V and 4 from J; bases not matched to a gene: 11. The CDR3 spans 14 residues. The CDR3 loop reads CASEHGTGSYEQYF. Here the CDR3 DNA reads TGTGCCTCCGAACATGGGACAGGGTCGTACGAGCAGTACTTC.

The chain links TRBV28 to TRBJ2-7, with 14 positions matching TRBD2. This CDR3 spans 15 amino acids. V was clipped by 8 bases and J by 2 bases; unmatched bases: 5. Per germline, CDR1 MDHEN and CDR2 SYDVKM. In nucleotides, the CDR3 is TGTGCCAGCGGGACTAGCGGGAGCTCTCCCTACGAGCAGTACTTC. Encoded protein: CASGTSGSSPYEQYF. Variable domain in full (rest from reference TRBV28 and TRBJ2-7): DVKVTQSSRYLVKRTGEKVFLECVQDMDHENMFWYRQDPGLGLRLIYFSYDVKMKEKGDIPEGYSVSREKKERFSLILESASTNQTSMYLCASGTSGSSPYEQYFGPGTRLTVT.

The gene calls are TRBV6-1 and TRBJ1-2; 7 bases agree with TRBD1. CDR1 is MNHNS, CDR2 SASEGT, per germline. CDR3 size: 12 residues. After removal of 10 bases from V and 7 bases from J, the junction contained 9 bases not matched to a gene. The CDR3 loop is CATGRQGRGYTF. The CDR3 DNA is TGTGCCACCGGTAGACAGGGTCGTGGCTACACCTTC.

As DNA, the CDR3 is TGTGCCAGCACCCGGGGACTAGCGGGCGGCAATGAGCAGTTCTTC. It specifies CASTRGLAGGNEQFF. The chain combines TRBV6-5 with TRBJ2-1; 12 bases fit TRBD2. Per the germline V gene, CDR1 is MNHEY and CDR2 is SVGAGI. The ends lost 7 bases at V and 6 bases at J; junction bases unmatched: 7. This CDR3 spans 15 amino acids.

This chain connects TRBV28 to TRBJ1-3; TRBD1 matches 7 bases. The CDR3 contains 16 residues. The V gene's germline CDR1 is MDHEN and CDR2 SYDVKM. J gave up 7 bases and V 3 bases, and 12 bases lay outside the gene matches. In nucleotides, the CDR3 is TGTGCCAGCAGTTTCGCGACAGGGTTGACAGTCAACACCATATATTTT. This codes for CASSFATGLTVNTIYF.

Note on this clone: Sequence at one end of the junction differs from germline and may be a read error. This chain uses TRBV5-1 with TRBJ2-5, with 7 bases aligning to TRBD2. The germline gives CDR1 SGHRS, CDR2 YFSETQ. The CDR3 totals 15 residues. The CDR3 nucleotides are TGCGCCAGCAGCTACTATACTACCCCTAGCGGAACGTGGAACTTC. The encoded protein is CASSYYTTPSGTWNF. Looking up the rest from reference TRBV5-1 and TRBJ2-5 gives the full variable domain: KAGVTQTPRYLIKTRGQQVTLSCSPISGHRSVSWYQQTPGQGLQFLFEYFSETQRNKGNFPGRFSGRQFSNSRSEMNVSTLELGDSALYLCASSYYTTPSGTWNFGPGTRLLVL.

V usage is TRBV28 and J usage is TRBJ2-7, with D tentatively TRBD1 (5 bases). The germline CDR1 and CDR2 sequences are MDHEN and SYDVKM. V gave up 8 bases and J gave up 7 bases, with 24 bases separating them. CDR3 size: 15 residues. CDR3 nucleotide sequence: TGTGCCAGCTCCCCGCCCGGCAGGGCGAATGGTGAGCAGTACTTC. As protein: CASSPPGRANGEQYF. Combining the CDR3 with reference TRBV28 and TRBJ2-7 gives the whole variable domain DVKVTQSSRYLVKRTGEKVFLECVQDMDHENMFWYRQDPGLGLRLIYFSYDVKMKEKGDIPEGYSVSREKKERFSLILESASTNQTSMYLCASSPPGRANGEQYFGPGTRLTVT.

This chain connects TRBV7-6 to TRBJ2-7; TRBD2 is a possible D gene (5 bases). Trimming removed 5 bases from V and 6 bases from J, with 17 bases in between. The V gene's germline CDR1 is SGHVS and CDR2 FNYEAQ. The CDR3 covers 14 residues. Written as DNA, the CDR3 is TGTGCCAGCAGCCCACGCAGCGGTCGCTTCGAGCAGTACTTC. Its translation: CASSPRSGRFEQYF.

The chain carries TRBV5-1 and TRBJ2-1; tentative D call: TRBD1 (6 bases). This CDR3 has 14 residues. The V gene lost 6 bases and the J gene lost 1 base, with 11 bases spanning the gap. In germline, CDR1 is SGHRS, CDR2 YFSETQ. The CDR3 DNA reads as TGCGCCAGCACCGTGGACAGTTCCTACAATGAGCAGTTCTTC. Amino acids: CASTVDSSYNEQFF.

This chain connects TRBV5-1 to TRBJ2-1; 9 nucleotides line up with TRBD2. This CDR3 spans 16 amino acids. In germline, CDR1 is SGHRS, CDR2 YFSETQ. The V segment lost 7 bases and the J segment 4 bases; nucleotides outside the gene matches: 12. CDR3 coding DNA: TGCGCCAGCGGAACCCGTGCTAGCGGGGATTACAATGAGCAGTTCTTC. As protein: CASGTRASGDYNEQFF.

This clone was seen just once. This chain uses TRBV6-5 with TRBJ2-1; no reliable D call. CDR3 length: 13 amino acids. From germline, CDR1 is MNHEY and CDR2 SVGAGI. V lost 7 bases, J lost 5 bases, and 12 bases lay in between. The CDR3 DNA is TGTGCCAGCACTATGAGGTGGAACAATGAGCAGTTCTTC. Its translation is CASTMRWNNEQFF.